The 14 T cell receptor beta chains reported below all come from one sample, sequenced in a study of T cells in Graves' hyperthyroidism and ophthalmopathy. RNA transcripts yielded amplified TCR beta CDR3 regions. With the HTBI primer set, the TCR CDR3 went through a first round of RT-PCR. TCRdb reanalysed the multiplex PCR reads using MiXCR and keeps one entry per CDR3 protein. The data contain approximately 370,000 distinct CDR3 sequences, about 17% of them singletons. The sequenced sample was blood. Receptor source: a woman aged 30 to 39 with Graves' hyperthyroidism that later progressed to Graves' ophthalmopathy.

The chain combines TRBV5-8 with TRBJ2-1; TRBD1 matches at 9 bases. Per the germline V gene, CDR1 is SGHTS and CDR2 is YDEGEE. The trim removed 3 bases at V and 1 base at J, leaving 2 bases unmatched. The CDR3 has 15 residues. CDR3 sequence reads: CASSWGTGSYNEQFF. CDR3 DNA sequence: TGTGCCAGCAGCTGGGGGACAGGGTCCTACAATGAGCAGTTCTTC.

The chain has TRBV13 and TRBJ2-7, with a possible D match to TRBD2 (7 bases). Germline CDR1 reads PRHDT; CDR2 reads FYEKMQ (reference sequence). V was cut by 5 bases and J by 1 base, with 39 bases left in between. The CDR3 loop spans 23 amino acids. CDR3 sequence: CASSLGLDERGVERDKRSYEQYF. CDR3 DNA: TGTGCCAGCAGCCTGGGACTCGACGAAAGGGGCGTTGAGCGGGACAAGAGGTCCTACGAGCAGTACTTC.

J is TRBJ2-6 and V is TRBV24-1, with D possibly being TRBD1 (6 bases). The CDR3 has 17 amino acids. Between the trimmed V and J ends, which lost 3 bases and 0 bases, there was a span of 11 bases. The germline V gene encodes CDR1 KGHDR and CDR2 SFDVKD. CDR3 DNA sequence: TGTGCCACCAGTGATAAGGACAGAAACTCTGGGGCCAACGTCCTGACTTTC. It translates to CATSDKDRNSGANVLTF.

This clonotype has a count of ten or more. This chain links TRBV7-8 with TRBJ2-7; D may be TRBD2 (5 bases). From germline, CDR1 is SGHVS and CDR2 FQNEAQ. The CDR3 totals 13 residues. The germline V and J ends were trimmed by 0 bases and 6 bases, with 9 bases remaining between them. For the CDR3, the DNA is TGTGCCAGCAGCTTAGCGCGGGCGGCCGAGCAGTACTTC. Protein sequence: CASSLARAAEQYF.

The chain recombines TRBV20-1 with TRBJ2-7; 7 bases fit TRBD1. V trimming: 1 base; J trimming: 3 bases; junction bases outside the gene matches: 3. Germline assignment: CDR1 DFQATT and CDR2 SNEGSKA (reference sequence). This CDR3 is built from 13 residues. CDR3 nucleotide sequence: TGCAGTGCTAGAGCATCAGGGGGCTACGAGCAGTACTTC. Translation: CSARASGGYEQYF.

In this sample, this clonotype turned up a few times. The V call is TRBV4-1, the J call TRBJ2-5; 11 bases are a match to TRBD1. J was trimmed by 5 bases and V by 3 bases; bases with no gene match: 5. The CDR3 has 15 amino acids. The germline V gene has CDR1 MGHRA and CDR2 YSYEKL. This CDR3 reads CASSHGQGAVETQYF. CDR3 sequence (DNA): TGCGCCAGCAGCCACGGACAGGGGGCTGTGGAGACCCAGTACTTC.

The genes are TRBV9 and TRBJ2-2, with 12 nucleotides matching TRBD2. The V gene end was trimmed by 3 bases and the J gene end by 0 bases; junction bases not matched to a gene: 9. Germline assignment: CDR1 SGDLS and CDR2 YYNGEE. The CDR3 consists of 19 residues. The CDR3 sequence is CASSAGLAGNSANTGELFF. The CDR3 nucleotides are TGTGCCAGCAGCGCCGGACTAGCGGGAAATTCCGCGAACACCGGGGAGCTGTTTTTT.

As to this clonotype: A much larger clone is a single base away; this may be a read error. V and J are TRBV27 and TRBJ1-5; D is unclear. Germline loops: CDR1 MNHEY, CDR2 SMNVEV (reference sequence). The V gene lost 5 bases and the J gene lost 5 bases, with 13 bases spanning the gap. The length of the CDR3 is 14 residues. CDR3 residues: CASSDPRKDQPQHF. The CDR3, as DNA: TGTGCCAGCAGTGACCCCCGGAAGGATCAGCCCCAGCATTTT.

This clonotype was counted ten times or more. The CDR3 DNA reads TGTGCCAGCAGCCAAGATCCCGGGACAGGGGGCAATGAGCAGTTCTTC. Translated: CASSQDPGTGGNEQFF. The genes are TRBV4-2 and TRBJ2-1; 11 bases line up with TRBD1. With V trimmed by 0 bases and J by 6 bases, 4 bases remained unmatched. The CDR3 spans 16 residues. Germline CDR1 LGHNA, CDR2 YNFKEQ.

This clonotype was picked up a small number of times. J is TRBJ1-3 and V is TRBV30; no clear D. This CDR3 spans 11 amino acids. Germline V CDR1 and CDR2: GTSNPN, SVGIG (reference sequence). V gave up 3 bases and J gave up 4 bases, with 4 bases separating them. The CDR3 DNA follows: TGTGCCTGGAGGGCCGGAAACACCATATATTTT. This gives the protein CAWRAGNTIYF.

There are a few counts of this clonotype. The rearrangement joins TRBV11-2 to TRBJ1-1, with D hard to call. The CDR3 has 14 residues. Per the germline V gene, CDR1 is SGHAT and CDR2 is FQNNGV. Trimming shortened V by 2 bases and J by 0 bases, and 7 bases separated the two germline ends. This CDR3 is CASSLQYLNTEAFF. The DNA of the CDR3 is TGTGCCAGCAGCTTACAGTACCTGAACACTGAAGCTTTCTTT.

This chain connects TRBV29-1 to TRBJ2-7; maybe TRBD1 (6 bases). From germline, CDR1 is SQVTM and CDR2 ANQGSEA. CDR3 length: 14 residues. V shed 0 bases and J shed 5 bases, with 14 bases lying between them. The DNA for the CDR3 is TGCAGCGTTGAAGATCGGGGAACAGGGAACGAGCAGTACTTC. Protein product: CSVEDRGTGNEQYF.

This clonotype was detected many times. This chain links TRBV6-1 with TRBJ2-2; 8 bases are shared with TRBD1. This CDR3 is 16 amino acids long. Germline V CDR1 and CDR2: MNHNS, SASEGT. Germline trimming cut 3 bases from V and 5 bases from J; bases unmatched to any gene: 8. CDR3 loop: CASSDLDRVVTGELFF. CDR3 nucleotides: TGTGCCAGCAGTGACCTGGACAGGGTAGTGACCGGGGAGCTGTTTTTT.

This clonotype was counted at least ten times. This chain links TRBV4-1 with TRBJ1-6, with a weak D call TRBD1 (6 bases). V was trimmed by 0 bases and J by 6 bases, leaving 9 bases between them. The CDR3 is made up of 15 amino acids. Per the germline V gene, CDR1 is MGHRA and CDR2 is YSYEKL. The CDR3 sequence: CASSQEGAGNSPLHF. The CDR3 coding sequence is TGCGCCAGCAGCCAAGAGGGGGCTGGTAATTCACCCCTCCACTTT.